Sequencing of this TCR beta chain was carried out in a study of blood T cell repertoires in COVID-19. Assay used: immunoSEQ multiplex PCR; TCRdb lists only in-frame clones, some missing. The table has some 130,000 clones, about 89% seen once. Sequenced sample: peripheral blood. The TCR was taken from an older woman with acute or convalescent COVID-19.

The CDR3: CASSPTPSGILPEQFF. The CDR3 coding sequence is TGTGCCAGTAGTCCCACCCCTAGCGGGATTCTGCCTGAGCAGTTCTTC. The chain employs TRBV19 and TRBJ2-1; 9 bases agree with TRBD2. After removal of 5 bases from V and 9 bases from J, the junction contained 14 bases not matched to a gene. The germline V gene has CDR1 LNHDA and CDR2 SQIVND (reference sequence). The CDR3 sequence is 16 residues long.